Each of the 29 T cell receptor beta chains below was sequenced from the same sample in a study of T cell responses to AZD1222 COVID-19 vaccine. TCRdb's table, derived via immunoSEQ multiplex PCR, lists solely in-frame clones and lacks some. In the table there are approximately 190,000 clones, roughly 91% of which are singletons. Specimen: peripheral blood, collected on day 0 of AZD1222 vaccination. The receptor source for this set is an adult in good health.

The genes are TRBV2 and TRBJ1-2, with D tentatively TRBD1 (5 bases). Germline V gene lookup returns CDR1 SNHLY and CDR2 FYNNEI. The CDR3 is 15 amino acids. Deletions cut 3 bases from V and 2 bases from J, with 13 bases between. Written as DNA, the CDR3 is TGTGCCAGCAGTGAGCTACGCAGGGCCAACTATGGCTACACCTTC. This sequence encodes CASSELRRANYGYTF. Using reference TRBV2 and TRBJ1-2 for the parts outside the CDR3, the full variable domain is EPEVTQTPSHQVTQMGQEVILRCVPISNHLYFYWYRQILGQKVEFLVSFYNNEISEKSEIFDDQFSVERPDGSNFTLKIRSTKLEDSAMYFCASSELRRANYGYTFGSGTRLTVV.

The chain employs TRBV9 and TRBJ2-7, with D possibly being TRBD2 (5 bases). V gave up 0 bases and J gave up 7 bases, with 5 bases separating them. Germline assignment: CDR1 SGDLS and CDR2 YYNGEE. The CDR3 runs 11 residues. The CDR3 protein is CASSVGGEQYF. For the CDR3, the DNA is TGTGCCAGCAGCGTAGGAGGGGAGCAGTACTTC. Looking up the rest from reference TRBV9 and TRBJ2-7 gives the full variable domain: DSGVTQTPKHLITATGQRVTLRCSPRSGDLSVYWYQQSLDQGLQFLIQYYNGEERAKGNILERFSAQQFPDLHSELNLSSLELGDSALYFCASSVGGEQYFGPGTRLTVT.

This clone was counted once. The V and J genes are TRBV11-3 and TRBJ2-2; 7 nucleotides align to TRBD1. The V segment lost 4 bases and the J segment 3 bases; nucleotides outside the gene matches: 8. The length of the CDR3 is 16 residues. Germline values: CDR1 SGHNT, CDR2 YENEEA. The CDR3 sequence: CASSWTGDGHTGELFF. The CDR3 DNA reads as TGTGCCAGCAGCTGGACAGGAGACGGACACACCGGGGAGCTGTTTTTT.

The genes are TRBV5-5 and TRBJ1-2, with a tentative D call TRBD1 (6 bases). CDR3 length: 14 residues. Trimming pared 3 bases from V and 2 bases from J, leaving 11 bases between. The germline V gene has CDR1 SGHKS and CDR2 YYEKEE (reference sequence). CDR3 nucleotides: TGTGCCAGCAGCTGGGACAATCCAAACTATGGCTACACCTTC. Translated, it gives CASSWDNPNYGYTF.

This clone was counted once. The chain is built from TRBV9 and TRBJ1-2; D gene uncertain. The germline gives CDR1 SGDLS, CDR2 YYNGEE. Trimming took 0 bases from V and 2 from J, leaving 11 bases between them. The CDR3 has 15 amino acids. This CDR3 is CASSVGDGPNYGYTF. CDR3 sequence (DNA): TGTGCCAGCAGCGTAGGCGATGGACCCAACTATGGCTACACCTTC. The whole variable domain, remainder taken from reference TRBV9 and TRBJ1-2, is DSGVTQTPKHLITATGQRVTLRCSPRSGDLSVYWYQQSLDQGLQFLIQYYNGEERAKGNILERFSAQQFPDLHSELNLSSLELGDSALYFCASSVGDGPNYGYTFGSGTRLTVV.

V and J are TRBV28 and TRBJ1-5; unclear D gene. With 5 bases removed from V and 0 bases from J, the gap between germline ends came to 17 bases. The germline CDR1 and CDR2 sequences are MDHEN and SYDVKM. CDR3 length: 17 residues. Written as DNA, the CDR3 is TGTGCCAGCAGTACTAAAGATAACAGAGGTAGCAATCAGCCCCAGCATTTT. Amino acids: CASSTKDNRGSNQPQHF. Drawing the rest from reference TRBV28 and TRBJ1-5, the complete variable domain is DVKVTQSSRYLVKRTGEKVFLECVQDMDHENMFWYRQDPGLGLRLIYFSYDVKMKEKGDIPEGYSVSREKKERFSLILESASTNQTSMYLCASSTKDNRGSNQPQHFGDGTRLSIL.

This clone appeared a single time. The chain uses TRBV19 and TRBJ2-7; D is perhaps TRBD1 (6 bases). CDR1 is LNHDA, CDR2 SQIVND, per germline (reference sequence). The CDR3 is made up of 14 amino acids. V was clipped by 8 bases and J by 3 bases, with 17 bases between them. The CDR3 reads CASALGAGSYEQYF. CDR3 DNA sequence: TGTGCCAGTGCACTGGGGGCCGGTAGCTACGAGCAGTACTTC.

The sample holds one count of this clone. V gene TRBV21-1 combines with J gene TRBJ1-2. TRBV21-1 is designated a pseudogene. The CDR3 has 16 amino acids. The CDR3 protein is CASSKGGYFLPNGYTF. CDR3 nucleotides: TGTGCCAGCAGCAAGGGGGGTTACTTCCTTCCCAATGGCTACACCTTC.

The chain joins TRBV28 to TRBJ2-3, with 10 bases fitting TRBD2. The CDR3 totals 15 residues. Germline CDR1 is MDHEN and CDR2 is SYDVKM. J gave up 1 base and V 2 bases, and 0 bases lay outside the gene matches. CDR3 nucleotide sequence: TGTGCCAGCAGTTTAGGGACTAGCGGCACAGATACGCAGTATTTT. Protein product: CASSLGTSGTDTQYF.

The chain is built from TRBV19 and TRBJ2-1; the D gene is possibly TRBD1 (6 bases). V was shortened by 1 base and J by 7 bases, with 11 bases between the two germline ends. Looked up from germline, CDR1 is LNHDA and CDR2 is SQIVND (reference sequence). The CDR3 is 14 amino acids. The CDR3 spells CASSIGAGVNEQFF. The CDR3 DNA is TGTGCCAGTAGTATAGGGGCAGGGGTGAATGAGCAGTTCTTC.

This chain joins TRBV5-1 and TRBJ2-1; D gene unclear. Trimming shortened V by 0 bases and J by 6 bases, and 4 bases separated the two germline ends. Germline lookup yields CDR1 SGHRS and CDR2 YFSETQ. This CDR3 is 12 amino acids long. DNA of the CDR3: TGCGCCAGCAGCTTGGATTTCAATGAGCAGTTCTTC. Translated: CASSLDFNEQFF.

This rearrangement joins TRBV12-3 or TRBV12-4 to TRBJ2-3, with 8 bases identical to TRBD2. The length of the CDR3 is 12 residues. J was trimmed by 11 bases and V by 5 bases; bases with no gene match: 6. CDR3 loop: CASSPLADKQYF. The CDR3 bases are TGTGCCAGCAGTCCACTAGCGGACAAGCAGTATTTT.

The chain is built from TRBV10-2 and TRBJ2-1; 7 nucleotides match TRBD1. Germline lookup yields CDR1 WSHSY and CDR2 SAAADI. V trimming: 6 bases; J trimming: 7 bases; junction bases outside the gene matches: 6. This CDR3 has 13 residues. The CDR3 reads CASRTGDGNEQFF. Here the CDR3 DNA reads TGCGCCAGCAGAACAGGGGATGGGAATGAGCAGTTCTTC.

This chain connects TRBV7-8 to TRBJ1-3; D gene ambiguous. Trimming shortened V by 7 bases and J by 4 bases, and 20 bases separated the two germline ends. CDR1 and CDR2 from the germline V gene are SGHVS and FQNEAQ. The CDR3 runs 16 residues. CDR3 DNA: TGTGCCAGCATCCTTACGGCCGCTATGGCAGGAAACACCATATATTTT. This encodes CASILTAAMAGNTIYF.

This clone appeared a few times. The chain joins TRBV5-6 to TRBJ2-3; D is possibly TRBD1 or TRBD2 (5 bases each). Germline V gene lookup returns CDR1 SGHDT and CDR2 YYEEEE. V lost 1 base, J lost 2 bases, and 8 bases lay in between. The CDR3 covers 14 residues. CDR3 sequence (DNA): TGTGCCAGCAGCTTGCCGGGACCCACAGATACGCAGTATTTT. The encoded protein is CASSLPGPTDTQYF.

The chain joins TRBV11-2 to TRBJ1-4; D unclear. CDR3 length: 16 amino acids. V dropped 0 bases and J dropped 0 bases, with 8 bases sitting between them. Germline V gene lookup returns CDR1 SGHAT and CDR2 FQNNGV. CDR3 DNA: TGTGCCAGCAGCTTAGAGCCATATGCAACTAATGAAAAACTGTTTTTT. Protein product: CASSLEPYATNEKLFF.

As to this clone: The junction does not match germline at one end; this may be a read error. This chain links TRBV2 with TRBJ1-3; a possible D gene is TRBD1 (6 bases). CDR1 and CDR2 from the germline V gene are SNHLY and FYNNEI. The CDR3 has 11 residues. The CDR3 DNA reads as TGTGCCAGCAGCCCGGGACACCTCAAGGATTTT. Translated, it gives CASSPGHLKDF.

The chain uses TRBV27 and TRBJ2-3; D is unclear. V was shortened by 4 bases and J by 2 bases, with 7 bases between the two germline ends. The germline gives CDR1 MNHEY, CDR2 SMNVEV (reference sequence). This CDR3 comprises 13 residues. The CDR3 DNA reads TGTGCCAGCAGTTCCGCTTTCACAGATACGCAGTATTTT. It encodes CASSSAFTDTQYF.

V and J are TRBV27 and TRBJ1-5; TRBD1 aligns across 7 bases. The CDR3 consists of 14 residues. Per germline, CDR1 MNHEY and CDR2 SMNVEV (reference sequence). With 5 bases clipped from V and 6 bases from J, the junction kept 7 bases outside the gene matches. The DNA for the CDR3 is TGTGCCAGCAGTGACAGGGTGAGGGCTCAGCCCCAGCATTTT. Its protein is CASSDRVRAQPQHF.

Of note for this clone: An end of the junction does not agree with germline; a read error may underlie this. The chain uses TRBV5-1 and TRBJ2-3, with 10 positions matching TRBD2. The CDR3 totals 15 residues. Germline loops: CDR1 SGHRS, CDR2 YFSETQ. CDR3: CATFAQRGGRDAQYF. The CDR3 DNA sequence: TGCGCCACCTTCGCACAGCGGGGGGGCCGAGATGCGCAGTATTTT.

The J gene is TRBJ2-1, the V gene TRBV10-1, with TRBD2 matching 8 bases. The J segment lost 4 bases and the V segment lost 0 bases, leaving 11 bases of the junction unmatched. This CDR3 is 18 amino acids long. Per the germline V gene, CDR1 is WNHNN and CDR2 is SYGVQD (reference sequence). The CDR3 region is CASSESRGGSSLYNEQFF. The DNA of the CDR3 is TGCGCCAGCAGTGAGTCCCGGGGGGGGTCGAGCCTATACAATGAGCAGTTCTTC.

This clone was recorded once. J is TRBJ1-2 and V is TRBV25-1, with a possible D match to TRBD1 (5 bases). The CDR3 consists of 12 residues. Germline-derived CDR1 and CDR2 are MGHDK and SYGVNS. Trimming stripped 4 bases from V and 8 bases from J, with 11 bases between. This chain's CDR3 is CASSGGPPGYTF. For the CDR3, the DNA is TGTGCCAGCAGTGGGGGACCTCCGGGCTACACCTTC.

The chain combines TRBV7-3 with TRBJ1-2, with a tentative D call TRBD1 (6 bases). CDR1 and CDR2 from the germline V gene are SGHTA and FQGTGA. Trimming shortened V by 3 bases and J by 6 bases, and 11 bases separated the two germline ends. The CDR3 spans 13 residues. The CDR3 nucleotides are TGTGCCAGCAGCTTCCGGGGGCCTCATGGCTACACCTTC. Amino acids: CASSFRGPHGYTF.

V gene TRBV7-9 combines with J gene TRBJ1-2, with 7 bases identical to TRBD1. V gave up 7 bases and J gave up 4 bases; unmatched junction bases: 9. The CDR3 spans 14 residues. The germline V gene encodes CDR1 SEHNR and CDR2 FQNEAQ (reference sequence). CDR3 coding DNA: TGTGCCAGCATTTCTGGTAGACAGGGCTATGGCTACACCTTC. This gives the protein CASISGRQGYGYTF.

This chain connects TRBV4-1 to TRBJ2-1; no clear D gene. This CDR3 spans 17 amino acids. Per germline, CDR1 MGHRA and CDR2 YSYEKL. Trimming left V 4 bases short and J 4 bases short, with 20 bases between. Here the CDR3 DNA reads TGCGCCAGCAGCCCGGTTGGTACGGACCCCCTTTACAATGAGCAGTTCTTC. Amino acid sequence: CASSPVGTDPLYNEQFF.

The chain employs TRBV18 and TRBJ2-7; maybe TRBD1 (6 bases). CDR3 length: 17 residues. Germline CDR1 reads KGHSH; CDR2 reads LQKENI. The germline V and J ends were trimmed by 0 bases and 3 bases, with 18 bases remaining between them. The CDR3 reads CASSPPYLETQGYEQYF. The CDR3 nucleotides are TGTGCCAGCTCACCACCCTATCTCGAGACACAGGGCTACGAGCAGTACTTC.

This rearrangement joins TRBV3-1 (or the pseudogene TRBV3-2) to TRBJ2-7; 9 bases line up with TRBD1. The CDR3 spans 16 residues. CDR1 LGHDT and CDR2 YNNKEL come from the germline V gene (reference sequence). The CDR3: CPTTTNDRGSSYEQYF. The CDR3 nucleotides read TGTCCCACCACCACAAACGACAGGGGGAGCTCCTACGAGCAGTACTTC.

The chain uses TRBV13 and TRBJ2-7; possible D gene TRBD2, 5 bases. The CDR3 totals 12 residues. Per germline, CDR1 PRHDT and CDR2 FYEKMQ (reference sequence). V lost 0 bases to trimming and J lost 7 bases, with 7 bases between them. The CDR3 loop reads CASSLGPGEQYF. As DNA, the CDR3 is TGTGCCAGCAGCTTAGGCCCGGGGGAGCAGTACTTC.

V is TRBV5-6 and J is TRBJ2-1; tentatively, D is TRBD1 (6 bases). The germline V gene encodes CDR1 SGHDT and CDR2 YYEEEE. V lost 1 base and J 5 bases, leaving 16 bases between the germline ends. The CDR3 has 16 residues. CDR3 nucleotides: TGTGCCAGCAGCTTGCTTTTAGGGGGTTTCGACAATGAGCAGTTCTTC. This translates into CASSLLLGGFDNEQFF. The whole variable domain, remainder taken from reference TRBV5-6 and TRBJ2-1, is DAGVTQSPTHLIKTRGQQVTLRCSPKSGHDTVSWYQQALGQGPQFIFQYYEEEERQRGNFPDRFSGHQFPNYSSELNVNALLLGDSALYLCASSLLLGGFDNEQFFGPGTRLTVL.